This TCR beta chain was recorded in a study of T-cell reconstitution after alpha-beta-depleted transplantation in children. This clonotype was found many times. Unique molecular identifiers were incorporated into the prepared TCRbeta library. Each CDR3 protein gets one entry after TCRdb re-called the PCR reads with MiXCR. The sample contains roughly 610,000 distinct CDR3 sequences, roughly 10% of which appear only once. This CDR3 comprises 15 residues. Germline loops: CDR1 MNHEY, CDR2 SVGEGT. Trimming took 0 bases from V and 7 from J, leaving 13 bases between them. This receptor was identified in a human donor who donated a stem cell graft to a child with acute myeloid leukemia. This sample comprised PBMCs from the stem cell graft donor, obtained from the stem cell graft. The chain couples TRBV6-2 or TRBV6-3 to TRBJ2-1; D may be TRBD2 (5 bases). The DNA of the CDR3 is TGTGCCAGCAGTTACTCCCGATCCTTAGCGAATGAGCAGTTCTTC. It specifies CASSYSRSLANEQFF.